Following are 27 T cell receptor beta chains from one sample sequenced in a study of control samples from healthy donors and cancer patients. Clones were read by immunoSEQ multiplex PCR, and TCRdb kept only the in-frame ones, dropping some. The data show tens of thousands of clones, 85% to 90% seen once. Sequenced material: PBMCs. Receptors were obtained from a woman aged 60-75 years with head and neck cancer.

The chain links TRBV30 to TRBJ1-5, with D maybe TRBD1 (6 bases). V was pared by 3 bases and J by 9 bases, with 15 bases between. Germline V gene data show CDR1 as GTSNPN and CDR2 as SVGIG (reference sequence). The CDR3 runs 13 residues. The CDR3 is CAWSAAGTPPQHF. The CDR3 nucleotides read TGTGCCTGGAGCGCGGCGGGGACACCGCCCCAGCATTTT. Full variable domain (remainder filled in from reference TRBV30 and TRBJ1-5): SQTIHQWPATLVQPVGSPLSLECTVEGTSNPNLYWYRQAAGRGLQLLFYSVGIGQISSEVPQNLSASRPQDRQFILSSKKLLLSDSGFYLCAWSAAGTPPQHFGDGTRLSIL.

Turning to this clone: Its ends do not fully match the called genes, so a read error is possible. Other DNA sequences from this sample encode an identical CDR3 as well. This chain links TRBV5-4 with TRBJ1-2, with D possibly TRBD1 on 5 matching bases. The CDR3 runs 13 residues. Germline CDR1 and CDR2: SGHNT and YYREEE (reference sequence). CDR3: CASSLGARYGYTF. The CDR3 coding sequence is TGTGCCAGCAGCTTAGGGGCTCGGTATGGTTACACCTTC.

This chain uses TRBV2 with TRBJ2-2, with D uncertain. The V end lost 6 bases, the J end lost 6 bases, and 5 bases lay between the germline ends. CDR3 length: 11 residues. Germline V gene sequence: CDR1 SNHLY, CDR2 FYNNEI. CDR3 coding DNA: TGTGCCAGCAGCCGAGCCGGGGAGCTGTTTTTT. It encodes CASSRAGELFF.

The chain has TRBV18 and TRBJ2-3, with 7 nucleotides matching TRBD1. V shed 1 base and J 9 bases; nucleotides not matched to a gene: 7. Germline V gene data show CDR1 as KGHSH and CDR2 as LQKENI. The CDR3 loop spans 14 amino acids. Here the CDR3 reads CASSPQGASVTQYF. CDR3 bases: TGTGCCAGCTCACCACAGGGGGCGTCAGTCACGCAGTATTTT.

This clone came up once. This chain links TRBV5-1 with TRBJ1-1; D perhaps matches TRBD1 (5 bases). Germline CDR1 and CDR2: SGHRS and YFSETQ. The CDR3 covers 16 residues. Trimming shortened V by 4 bases and J by 0 bases, and 16 bases separated the two germline ends. The CDR3 spells CASSPSPTAMNTEAFF. Written as DNA, the CDR3 is TGCGCCAGCAGCCCCAGCCCGACAGCCATGAACACTGAAGCTTTCTTT.

This sequence joins TRBV27 and TRBJ2-2; 10 nucleotides agree with TRBD1. The CDR3 sequence is 20 residues long. Trimming took 4 bases from V and 1 from J; bases not matched to a gene: 15. Germline CDR1 MNHEY, CDR2 SMNVEV (reference sequence). The CDR3 loop reads CASSSAPGGQGFQNTGELFF. The DNA for the CDR3 is TGTGCCAGCAGTTCCGCTCCTGGGGGACAGGGGTTCCAGAACACCGGGGAGCTGTTTTTT.

The chain recombines TRBV10-3 with TRBJ2-1; 8 nucleotides line up with TRBD2. Germline V gives CDR1 ENHRY, CDR2 SYGVKD. The junction had 15 bases not matched to a gene; V was cut back by 6 bases and J by 8 bases. The CDR3 is 16 residues long. The CDR3 loop reads CAIRGREGLGVDEQFF. The DNA of the CDR3 is TGTGCCATCAGGGGTCGGGAGGGCCTCGGAGTGGATGAGCAGTTCTTC.

This chain uses TRBV7-2 with TRBJ2-2; D is perhaps TRBD2 (5 bases). V was clipped by 1 base and J by 7 bases, with 13 bases between them. CDR3 size: 15 residues. CDR1 and CDR2 from the germline V gene are SGHTA and FQGNSA. The DNA of the CDR3 is TGTGCCAGCAGCTTAGGAGGTGGCGGAGGCGGGGAGCTGTTTTTT. This codes for CASSLGGGGGGELFF. Supplemented by reference TRBV7-2 and TRBJ2-2, the full variable domain reads GAGVSQSPSNKVTEKGKDVELRCDPISGHTALYWYRQSLGQGLEFLIYFQGNSAPDKSGLPSDRFSAERTGGSVSTLTIQRTQQEDSAVYLCASSLGGGGGGELFFGEGSRLTVL.

The V call is TRBV6-1, the J call TRBJ2-1; D remains unclear. The CDR3 totals 15 residues. V lost 2 bases and J lost 0, with 8 bases in between. CDR1 is MNHNS, CDR2 SASEGT, per germline. CDR3 DNA sequence: TGTGCCAGCAGTGAAAGCCGGAGCTCCTACAATGAGCAGTTCTTC. Translation gives CASSESRSSYNEQFF.

The gene calls are TRBV7-2 and TRBJ2-1; 7 bases map to TRBD2. The CDR3 is made up of 15 amino acids. With V trimmed by 1 base and J by 7 bases, 7 bases remained unmatched. Looked up from germline, CDR1 is SGHTA and CDR2 is FQGNSA. DNA for the CDR3: TGTGCCAGCAGCTTAGGTGGGAGGGCCGTGAATGAGCAGTTCTTC. This translates into CASSLGGRAVNEQFF.

V is TRBV5-4 and J is TRBJ1-1; D gene unclear. With 2 bases removed from V and 11 bases from J, the gap between germline ends came to 10 bases. The CDR3 sequence is 11 residues long. Germline-derived CDR1 and CDR2 are SGHNT and YYREEE (reference sequence). Here the CDR3 DNA reads TGTGCCAGCAGCTTAGGTAGCCGGGCTTTCTTT. Amino acids: CASSLGSRAFF.

This chain uses TRBV18 with TRBJ2-7; D might be TRBD1 (6 bases). The CDR3 is 13 amino acids. Trimming took off 5 bases at V and 3 bases at J, with 11 bases between the two ends. Germline V gene sequence: CDR1 KGHSH, CDR2 LQKENI. The CDR3 region is CASSIGQNYEQYF. Here the CDR3 DNA reads TGTGCCAGCTCAATAGGACAGAACTACGAGCAGTACTTC.

The table lists this clone with a count of one. The gene calls are TRBV7-3 and TRBJ2-2; the match to TRBD2 covers 10 bases. V lost 5 bases, J lost 1 base, and 4 bases stayed unmatched. This CDR3 spans 16 amino acids. Per the germline V gene, CDR1 is SGHTA and CDR2 is FQGTGA. The CDR3 nucleotides are TGTGCCAGCAGCCCTAGGACTAGCGGGAACACCGGGGAGCTGTTTTTT. Its protein product is CASSPRTSGNTGELFF.

This clone was seen a handful of times. The chain combines TRBV30 with TRBJ2-3; 8 bases align to TRBD2. Germline CDR1 reads GTSNPN; CDR2 reads SVGIG (reference sequence). The V and J ends lost 2 bases and 11 bases, in that order; junction bases with no gene match: 12. CDR3 size: 14 residues. CDR3 coding DNA: TGTGCCTGGAGTCCGAAACTGACTAGCGTCGGGCAGTATTTT. Translated: CAWSPKLTSVGQYF.

The V call is TRBV5-5, the J call TRBJ2-5; D remains unclear. The CDR3 spans 17 residues. Germline lookup yields CDR1 SGHKS and CDR2 YYEKEE (reference sequence). Trimming cost V 1 base and J 5 bases, with 21 bases left between them. CDR3 DNA: TGTGCCAGCAGCTTGACCCCCGTGGCAGCCTCCCAGGAGACCCAGTACTTC. Translation: CASSLTPVAASQETQYF.

V usage is TRBV11-2 and J usage is TRBJ1-1; D remains ambiguous. V was trimmed by 8 bases and J by 2 bases, leaving 12 bases between them. The CDR3 sequence is 13 residues long. Per germline, CDR1 SGHAT and CDR2 FQNNGV. CDR3 amino acids: CASQSGRNTEAFF. The CDR3 nucleotides read TGTGCCAGCCAGTCGGGTCGTAACACTGAAGCTTTCTTT.

The chain joins TRBV6-2 or TRBV6-3 to TRBJ2-1; D uncertain. Germline assignment: CDR1 MNHEY and CDR2 SVGEGT. The CDR3 is made up of 19 amino acids. V was cut by 0 bases and J by 0 bases, with 18 bases left in between. DNA for the CDR3: TGTGCCAGCAGTTACTCCCATACCGAGACACCTGGCTCCTACAATGAGCAGTTCTTC. Its translation: CASSYSHTETPGSYNEQFF.

This chain joins TRBV6-6 and TRBJ2-2; either TRBD1 or TRBD2 may fit D (5 bases each). Germline V CDR1 and CDR2: MNHNY, SVGAGI (reference sequence). This CDR3 contains 13 residues. V lost 8 bases and J lost 4, with 11 bases in between. CDR3 sequence: CASLRGVTGELFF. Written as DNA, the CDR3 is TGTGCCAGCCTTCGAGGGGTCACCGGGGAGCTGTTTTTT.

The CDR3 loop reads CASSAGFWGRVEKLFF. The CDR3, as DNA: TGTGCCAGCAGCGCCGGTTTTTGGGGGCGCGTCGAAAAACTGTTTTTT. This rearrangement joins TRBV7-9 to TRBJ1-4, with D possibly TRBD1 on 6 matching bases. Germline V CDR1 and CDR2: SEHNR, FQNEAQ (reference sequence). The CDR3 totals 16 residues. The V gene lost 5 bases and the J gene lost 8 bases, with 21 bases spanning the gap.

V is TRBV9 and J is TRBJ2-5; weak D call: TRBD2 (5 bases). Looked up from germline, CDR1 is SGDLS and CDR2 is YYNGEE. The CDR3 runs to 14 residues. The ends were cut back, 0 bases at V and 7 bases at J, with 13 bases in the middle. The CDR3 coding sequence is TGTGCCAGCAGCGTAGCGGGAACAAGGGCGACCCAGTACTTC. Encoded protein: CASSVAGTRATQYF.

This clone was detected only a few times. The chain has TRBV28 and TRBJ2-3; the match to TRBD2 covers 12 bases. The CDR3 runs to 16 residues. V lost 5 bases to trimming and J lost 2 bases; unmatched junction nucleotides: 5. Per germline, CDR1 MDHEN and CDR2 SYDVKM. For the CDR3, the DNA is TGTGCCAGCAGTCTCACTAGCGGGGGGTACACAGATACGCAGTATTTT. Residues: CASSLTSGGYTDTQYF.

This sequence joins TRBV5-4 and TRBJ1-1; the match to TRBD1 covers 7 bases. Germline V gene sequence: CDR1 SGHNT, CDR2 YYREEE (reference sequence). The trim removed 2 bases at V and 4 bases at J, leaving 5 bases unmatched. The length of the CDR3 is 14 residues. The CDR3 region has the DNA TGTGCCAGCAGCTTAAAGGGGGCAGGCACTGAAGCTTTCTTT. This sequence encodes CASSLKGAGTEAFF.

The chain employs TRBV5-4 and TRBJ2-5; D may be TRBD1 (6 bases). Trimming stripped 2 bases from V and 9 bases from J, with 14 bases between. The CDR3 extends over 13 amino acids. CDR1 SGHNT and CDR2 YYREEE come from the germline V gene (reference sequence). The CDR3 here is CASSLRQDGAQYF. The CDR3 DNA reads TGTGCCAGCAGCTTAAGACAGGATGGGGCCCAGTACTTC. Complete variable domain (other parts from reference TRBV5-4 and TRBJ2-5): ETGVTQSPTHLIKTRGQQVTLRCSSQSGHNTVSWYQQALGQGPQFIFQYYREEENGRGNFPPRFSGLQFPNYSSELNVNALELDDSALYLCASSLRQDGAQYFGPGTRLLVL.

The chain uses TRBV7-2 and TRBJ2-2; 12 bases are a match to TRBD2. This CDR3 spans 19 amino acids. The germline V gene has CDR1 SGHTA and CDR2 FQGNSA. J lost 3 bases, V lost 5 bases, and 13 bases had no gene match. The CDR3 DNA reads as TGTGCCAGCAGCCGCAGACTAGCGGGAGAGCGGGTGGACACCGGGGAGCTGTTTTTT. This encodes CASSRRLAGERVDTGELFF.

V usage is TRBV7-3 and J usage is TRBJ2-6; 12 bases fit TRBD2. This CDR3 has 18 amino acids. Germline V lookup: CDR1 SGHTA, CDR2 FQGTGA. The junction had 6 bases not matched to a gene; V was cut back by 6 bases and J by 0 bases. Here the CDR3 reads CASRPPGLAGSGANVLTF. In DNA form, the CDR3 reads TGTGCCAGCAGGCCACCGGGACTAGCGGGCTCTGGGGCCAACGTCCTGACTTTC.

The chain links TRBV28 to TRBJ2-3; 7 bases are shared with TRBD2. The CDR3 loop spans 17 amino acids. CDR1 is MDHEN, CDR2 SYDVKM, per germline. The ends lost 4 bases at V and 2 bases at J; junction bases unmatched: 12. The CDR3: CASSSASAGAVTDTQYF. The CDR3, as DNA: TGTGCCAGCAGTTCTGCCTCCGCGGGAGCGGTCACAGATACGCAGTATTTT. The complete variable domain, with remaining parts taken from reference TRBV28 and TRBJ2-3, reads DVKVTQSSRYLVKRTGEKVFLECVQDMDHENMFWYRQDPGLGLRLIYFSYDVKMKEKGDIPEGYSVSREKKERFSLILESASTNQTSMYLCASSSASAGAVTDTQYFGPGTRLTVL.

The rearrangement joins TRBV12-5 to TRBJ2-2; 7 positions match TRBD2. The CDR3 contains 15 residues. CDR1 is LGHNT, CDR2 FRNRAP, per germline. V dropped 8 bases and J dropped 1; count of bases not matched to a gene: 7. CDR3 region: CASTLGTMNTGELFF. The CDR3 DNA reads TGTGCTAGTACCTTGGGGACTATGAACACCGGGGAGCTGTTTTTT.